This paragraph reports one TCR beta chain. Its target is unknown. Assay used: immunoSEQ multiplex PCR; TCRdb lists only in-frame clones, some missing. The sample holds approximately 980,000 clones, over 75% seen once. The sample is drawn from a study of shared clonotypes between healthy human individuals. The CDR3 contains 15 residues. Trimming left V 5 bases short and J 5 bases short, with 15 bases between. Germline CDR1 reads SGHTA; CDR2 reads FQGNSA. Study-level points and caveats: Sequencing depth was a factor that was expected to affect clonotype sharing among donors.

The chain joins TRBV7-2 to TRBJ2-2; D gene ambiguous. This clonotype was sampled from a man younger than 35 in good health. The sample consisted of memory CD4+ T cells sorted from blood. Indicated subset: CD45RA-negative fraction. The CDR3 loop reads CASSPERTSTGELFF. CDR3 DNA: TGTGCCAGCAGCCCCGAACGTACTTCGACCGGGGAGCTGTTTTTT.